This T cell receptor (beta chain) came from a study of shared clonotypes between healthy human individuals. There were only Caucasian adults among the donors, and all lived in Nashville, Tennessee. Both subsets, CD45RA+ naive and CD45RA-negative memory, were split from the CD4+ cells. The CDR3 is made up of 14 amino acids. V dropped 3 bases and J dropped 1; count of bases not matched to a gene: 3. Germline lookup yields CDR1 SGDLS and CDR2 YYNGEE. This clone has more than one count but fewer than ten. Its antigen is not known. Findings and limits, study-wide: The study generally estimated greater richness for naive than memory subsets. Among donors, clonotype sharing was expected to be affected by sequencing depth.

Only in-frame clones appear in the TCRdb table, and some are missing; sequencing was by immunoSEQ multiplex PCR. The profile covers roughly 2.2 million clones, with just over 90% appearing a single time and 0.39% taken by the ten largest. This chain links TRBV9 with TRBJ1-1; TRBD1 aligns across 7 bases. The clonotype comes from a man aged 18 to 30 in good health. Some clones in this sample may be carry-over from other donors' samples. The sample was naive CD4+ T cells from PBMCs. Subset here: CD45RA+ positively selected. This chain's CDR3 is CASSAQGWNTEAFF. The CDR3, as DNA: TGTGCCAGCAGCGCACAGGGGTGGAACACTGAAGCTTTCTTT.